This T cell receptor (beta chain) was found in a study of cytomegalovirus exposure and HLA in healthy donors. The PCR ran on 60 Vbeta and 13 Jbeta primers. Produced via immunoSEQ multiplex PCR; TCRdb's table is partial and in-frame only. Altogether some 140,000 clones are present, 70% to 80% being singletons, with the ten largest covering around 1.2%. Germline CDR1 and CDR2: SGHNT and YYREEE (reference sequence). This CDR3 has 19 amino acids. After removal of 0 bases from V and 1 base from J, the junction contained 8 bases not matched to a gene. Material: PBMCs. The receptor was isolated from a man over 45 in good health and CMV-seronegative. The V gene is TRBV5-4, the J gene TRBJ2-7, with 15 bases fitting TRBD2. DNA of the CDR3: TGTGCCAGCAGCTTGGTGGGACTAGCGGGAGGAGGGGGATCCTACGAGCAGTACTTC. It yields the protein CASSLVGLAGGGGSYEQYF. The full variable domain, rest sourced from reference TRBV5-4 and TRBJ2-7, is ETGVTQSPTHLIKTRGQQVTLRCSSQSGHNTVSWYQQALGQGPQFIFQYYREEENGRGNFPPRFSGLQFPNYSSELNVNALELDDSALYLCASSLVGLAGGGGSYEQYFGPGTRLTVT.